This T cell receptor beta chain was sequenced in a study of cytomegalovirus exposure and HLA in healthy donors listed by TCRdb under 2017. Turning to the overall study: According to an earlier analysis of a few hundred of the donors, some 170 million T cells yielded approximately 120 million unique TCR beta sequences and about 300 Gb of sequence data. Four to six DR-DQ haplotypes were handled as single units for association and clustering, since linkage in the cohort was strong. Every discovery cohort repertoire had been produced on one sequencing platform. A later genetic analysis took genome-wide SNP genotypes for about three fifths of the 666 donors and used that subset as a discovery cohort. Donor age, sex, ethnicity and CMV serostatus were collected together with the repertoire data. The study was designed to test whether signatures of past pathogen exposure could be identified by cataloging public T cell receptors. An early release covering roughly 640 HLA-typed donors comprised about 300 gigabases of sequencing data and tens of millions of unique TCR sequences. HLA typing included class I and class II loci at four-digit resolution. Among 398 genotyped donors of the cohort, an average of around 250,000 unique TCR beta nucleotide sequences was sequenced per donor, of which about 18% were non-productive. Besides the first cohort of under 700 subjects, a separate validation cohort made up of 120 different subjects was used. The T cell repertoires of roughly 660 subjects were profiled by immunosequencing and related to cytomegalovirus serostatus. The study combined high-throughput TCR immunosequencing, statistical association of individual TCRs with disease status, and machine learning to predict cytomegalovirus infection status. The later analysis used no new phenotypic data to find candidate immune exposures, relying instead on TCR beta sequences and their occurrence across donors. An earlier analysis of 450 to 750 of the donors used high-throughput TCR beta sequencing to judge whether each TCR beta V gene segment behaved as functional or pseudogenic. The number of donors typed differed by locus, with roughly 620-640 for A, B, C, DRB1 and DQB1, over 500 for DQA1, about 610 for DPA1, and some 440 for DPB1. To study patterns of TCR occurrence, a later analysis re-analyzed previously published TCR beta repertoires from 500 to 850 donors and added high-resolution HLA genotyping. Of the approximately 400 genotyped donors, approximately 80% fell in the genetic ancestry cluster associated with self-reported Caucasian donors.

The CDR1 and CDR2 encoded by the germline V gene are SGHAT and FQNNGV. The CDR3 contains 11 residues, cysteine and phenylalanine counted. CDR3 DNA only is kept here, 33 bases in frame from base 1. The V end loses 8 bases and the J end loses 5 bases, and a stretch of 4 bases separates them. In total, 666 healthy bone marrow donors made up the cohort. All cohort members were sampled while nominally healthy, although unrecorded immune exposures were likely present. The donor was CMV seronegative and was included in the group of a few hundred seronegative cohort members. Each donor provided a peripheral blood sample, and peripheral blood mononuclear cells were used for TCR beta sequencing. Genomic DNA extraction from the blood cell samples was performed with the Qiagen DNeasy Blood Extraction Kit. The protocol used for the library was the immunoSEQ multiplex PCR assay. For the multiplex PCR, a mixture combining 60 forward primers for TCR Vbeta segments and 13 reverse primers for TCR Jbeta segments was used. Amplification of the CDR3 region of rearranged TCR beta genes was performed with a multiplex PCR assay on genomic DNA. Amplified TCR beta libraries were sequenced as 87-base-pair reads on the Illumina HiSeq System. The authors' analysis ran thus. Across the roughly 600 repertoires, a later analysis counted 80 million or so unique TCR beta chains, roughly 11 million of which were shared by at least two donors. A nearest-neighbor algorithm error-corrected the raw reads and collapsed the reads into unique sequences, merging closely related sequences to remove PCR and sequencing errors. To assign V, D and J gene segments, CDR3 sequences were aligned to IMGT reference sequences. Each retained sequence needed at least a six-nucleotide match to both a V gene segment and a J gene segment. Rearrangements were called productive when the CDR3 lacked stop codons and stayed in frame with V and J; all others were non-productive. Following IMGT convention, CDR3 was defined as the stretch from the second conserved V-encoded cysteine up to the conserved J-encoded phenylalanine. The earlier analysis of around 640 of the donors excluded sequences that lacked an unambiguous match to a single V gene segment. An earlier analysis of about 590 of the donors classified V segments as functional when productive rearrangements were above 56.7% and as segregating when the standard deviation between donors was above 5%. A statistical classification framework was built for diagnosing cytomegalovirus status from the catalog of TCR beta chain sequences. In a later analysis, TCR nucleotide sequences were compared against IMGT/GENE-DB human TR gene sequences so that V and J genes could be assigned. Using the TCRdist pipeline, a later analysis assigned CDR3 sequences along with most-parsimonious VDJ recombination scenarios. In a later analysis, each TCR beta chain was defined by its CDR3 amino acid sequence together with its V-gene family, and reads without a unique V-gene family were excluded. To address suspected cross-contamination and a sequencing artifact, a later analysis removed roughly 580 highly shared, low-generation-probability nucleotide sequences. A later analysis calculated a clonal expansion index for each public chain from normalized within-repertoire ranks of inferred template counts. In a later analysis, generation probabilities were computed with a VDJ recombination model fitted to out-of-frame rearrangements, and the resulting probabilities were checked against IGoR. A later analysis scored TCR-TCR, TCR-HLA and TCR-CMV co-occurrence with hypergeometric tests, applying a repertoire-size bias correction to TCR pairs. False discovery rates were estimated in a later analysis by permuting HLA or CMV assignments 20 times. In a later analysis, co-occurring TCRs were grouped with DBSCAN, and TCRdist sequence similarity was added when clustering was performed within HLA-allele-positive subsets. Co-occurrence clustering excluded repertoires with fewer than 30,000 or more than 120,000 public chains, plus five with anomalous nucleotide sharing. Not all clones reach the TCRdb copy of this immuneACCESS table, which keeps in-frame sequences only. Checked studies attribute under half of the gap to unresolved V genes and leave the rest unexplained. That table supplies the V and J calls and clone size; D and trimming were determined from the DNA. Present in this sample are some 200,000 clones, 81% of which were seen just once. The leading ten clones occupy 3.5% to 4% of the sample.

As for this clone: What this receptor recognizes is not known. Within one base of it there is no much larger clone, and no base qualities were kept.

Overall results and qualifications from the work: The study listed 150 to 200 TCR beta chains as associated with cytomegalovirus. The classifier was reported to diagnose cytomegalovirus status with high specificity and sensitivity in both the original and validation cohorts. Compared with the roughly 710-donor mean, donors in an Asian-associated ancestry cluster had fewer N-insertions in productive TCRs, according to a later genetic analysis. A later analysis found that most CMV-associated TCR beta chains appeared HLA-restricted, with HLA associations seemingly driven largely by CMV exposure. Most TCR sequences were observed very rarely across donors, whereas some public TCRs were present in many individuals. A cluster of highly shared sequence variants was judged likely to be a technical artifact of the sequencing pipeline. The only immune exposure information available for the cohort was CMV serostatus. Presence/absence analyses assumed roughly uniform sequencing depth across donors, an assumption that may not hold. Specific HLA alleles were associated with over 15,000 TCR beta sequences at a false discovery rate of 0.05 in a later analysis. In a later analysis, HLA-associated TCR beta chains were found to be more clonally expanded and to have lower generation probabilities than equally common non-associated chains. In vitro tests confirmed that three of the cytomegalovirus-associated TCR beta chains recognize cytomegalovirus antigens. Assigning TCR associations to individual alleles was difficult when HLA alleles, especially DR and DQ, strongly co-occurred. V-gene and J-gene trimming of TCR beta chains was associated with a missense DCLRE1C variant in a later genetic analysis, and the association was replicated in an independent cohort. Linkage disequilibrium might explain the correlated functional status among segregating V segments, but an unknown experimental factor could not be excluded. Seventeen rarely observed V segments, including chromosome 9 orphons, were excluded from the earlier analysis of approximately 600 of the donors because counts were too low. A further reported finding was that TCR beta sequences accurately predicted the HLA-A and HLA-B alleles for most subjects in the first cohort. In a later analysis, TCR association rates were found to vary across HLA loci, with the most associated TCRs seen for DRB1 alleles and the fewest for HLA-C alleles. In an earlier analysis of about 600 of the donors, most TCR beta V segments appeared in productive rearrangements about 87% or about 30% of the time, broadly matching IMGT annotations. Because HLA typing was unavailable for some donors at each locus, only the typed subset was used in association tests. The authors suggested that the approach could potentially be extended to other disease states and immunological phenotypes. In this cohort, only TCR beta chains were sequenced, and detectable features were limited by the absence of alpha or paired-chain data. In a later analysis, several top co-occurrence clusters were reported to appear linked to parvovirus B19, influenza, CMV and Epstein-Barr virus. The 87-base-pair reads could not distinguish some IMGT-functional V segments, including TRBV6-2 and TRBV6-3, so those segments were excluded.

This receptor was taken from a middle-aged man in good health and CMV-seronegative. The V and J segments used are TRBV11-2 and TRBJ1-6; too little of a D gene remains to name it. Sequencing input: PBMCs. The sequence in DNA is TGTGCCAGCGGCAATAATTCACCCCTCCACTTT. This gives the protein CASGNNSPLHF.